These T cell receptor beta chains were read from a single sample in a study of cytomegalovirus exposure and HLA in healthy donors. Method: immunoSEQ multiplex PCR; TCRdb's copy keeps in-frame clones and lacks some. The data hold around 150,000 clones, with just over 70% observed a single time. Sequences were obtained from PBMCs. The receptors come from a man between 18 and 29 years old in good health and CMV-seropositive. Each CDR3 is given with its conserved first and last residue. D genes are given only for firm matches. Expanded clones get a size class; other rows say once, few or many, or leave the size out.

>TRBV5-8|.|.|TRBJ2-2
CASSLGPFYSNTGELFF
TGTGCCAGCAGCTTGGGCCCCTTTTACTCGAACACCGGGGAGCTGTTTTTT
>TRBV25-1|.|.|TRBJ1-1
CASSPTEMNTEAFF
TGTGCCAGCAGTCCCACCGAGATGAACACTGAAGCTTTCTTT
>TRBV5-6|.|.|TRBJ2-3
CASSLGGVTDTQYF
TGTGCCAGCAGCTTGGGGGGGGTCACAGATACGCAGTATTTT
>TRBV7-3|.|.|TRBJ1-1
CASSVTDNTEAFF
TGTGCCAGCAGCGTTACAGATAACACTGAAGCTTTCTTT
>TRBV5-1|.|.|TRBJ1-1
CASSLAGVGAFF
TGCGCCAGCAGCTTGGCGGGGGTGGGAGCTTTCTTT
>TRBV7-3|.|TRBD1|TRBJ2-2
CASSFTGATGELFF
TGTGCCAGCAGTTTCACAGGGGCTACCGGGGAGCTGTTTTTT
>TRBV7-9|few|.|TRBJ2-7
CASSFGGSLYEQYF
TGTGCCAGCAGCTTTGGTGGGAGTCTCTACGAGCAGTACTTC
>TRBV25-1|.|.|TRBJ2-3
CASSESFGTDTQYF
TGTGCCAGCAGTGAATCGTTCGGGACAGATACGCAGTATTTT
>TRBV28|.|.|TRBJ1-2
CASSFRTYGYTF
TGTGCCAGCAGTTTTCGGACTTATGGCTACACCTTC
>TRBV10-3|.|TRBD1|TRBJ1-1
CAIRRTGGTEAFF
TGTGCCATCAGGCGGACAGGGGGCACTGAAGCTTTCTTT
>TRBV18|.|TRBD1|TRBJ1-6
CASSPGGTGNSPLHF
TGTGCCAGCTCACCTGGCGGGACAGGGAATTCACCCCTCCACTTT
>TRBV27|.|TRBD1|TRBJ2-1
CASSDPTGSGYNEQFF
TGTGCCAGCAGCGATCCGACAGGGTCGGGCTACAATGAGCAGTTCTTC
>TRBV7-9|.|.|TRBJ2-2
CASSSGTNTGELFF
TGTGCCAGCAGCTCCGGGACTAACACCGGGGAGCTGTTTTTT
>TRBV5-1|few|.|TRBJ1-1
CASSLTAANTEAFF
TGCGCCAGCAGCTTGACCGCGGCGAACACTGAAGCTTTCTTT
>TRBV30|.|TRBD2|TRBJ2-1
CAWSATSGYNEQFF
TGTGCCTGGAGTGCGACTAGCGGGTACAATGAGCAGTTCTTC
>TRBV7-3|few|TRBD2|TRBJ2-5
CASSPNAGGKETQYF
TGTGCCAGCAGTCCCAATGCGGGGGGGAAAGAGACCCAGTACTTC
>TRBV6-1|.|.|TRBJ1-2
CASSEAREEAGYTF
TGTGCCAGCAGTGAAGCCAGGGAGGAAGCTGGCTACACCTTC
>TRBV6-1|once|TRBD1|TRBJ2-1
CASSRTGGEYNEQFF
TGTGCCAGCAGTCGGACAGGGGGCGAATACAATGAGCAGTTCTTC
>TRBV6-5|.|.|TRBJ2-2
CASSRKTETGELFF
TGTGCCAGCAGTCGCAAGACAGAGACCGGGGAGCTGTTTTTT
>TRBV14|.|.|TRBJ2-3
CASSQDLTRGDTQYF
TGTGCCAGCAGCCAAGATCTAACTCGGGGAGATACGCAGTATTTT
>TRBV5-1|.|TRBD1|TRBJ2-3
CASSYTGDGATDTQYF
TGCGCCAGCAGCTACACAGGGGATGGGGCCACAGATACGCAGTATTTT
>TRBV9|once|.|TRBJ2-1
CASSVEGRGSYNEQFF
TGTGCCAGCAGCGTAGAAGGCAGGGGCTCCTACAATGAGCAGTTCTTC
>TRBV5-4|.|TRBD1|TRBJ1-2
CASSSGTGVGYTF
TGTGCCAGCAGCAGCGGGACAGGGGTTGGCTACACCTTC
>TRBV4-1|.|TRBD2|TRBJ2-5
CASSQETLAGGKTQYF
TGCGCCAGCAGCCAAGAAACACTAGCGGGGGGGAAGACCCAGTACTTC
>TRBV15|once|TRBD1|TRBJ1-1
CATSRDLGTGDQKAFF
TGTGCCACCAGCAGAGATTTAGGGACAGGGGACCAGAAAGCTTTCTTT
>TRBV11-2|few|.|TRBJ2-3
CASSLFPGTDTQYF
TGTGCCAGCAGCTTATTTCCCGGCACAGATACGCAGTATTTT
>TRBV6-1|few|TRBD1|TRBJ1-1
CASSEAGTGLTEAFF
TGTGCCAGCAGTGAAGCGGGGACAGGGTTGACTGAAGCTTTCTTT
>TRBV19|.|TRBD2|TRBJ2-1
CASSIDRSGGTPNNEQFF
TGTGCCAGTAGTATAGACCGGAGCGGGGGGACTCCCAACAATGAGCAGTTCTTC
>TRBV9|few|TRBD1|TRBJ1-2
CASSVATGTGYGYTF
TGTGCCAGCAGCGTAGCGACAGGGACGGGGTATGGCTACACCTTC
>TRBV13|few|TRBD2|TRBJ2-1
CASKRGASGDNEQFF
TGTGCCAGCAAAAGAGGGGCTAGCGGAGACAATGAGCAGTTCTTC
>TRBV11-3|.|TRBD2|TRBJ2-1
CASSLTRELGNEQFF
TGTGCCAGCAGCTTAACGCGGGAGCTAGGCAATGAGCAGTTCTTC
>TRBV7-2|.|TRBD2|TRBJ2-1
CASRPTSGGGEQFF
TGTGCCAGCAGACCGACTAGCGGGGGAGGAGAGCAGTTCTTC
>TRBV18|.|TRBD1|TRBJ1-1
CASSPGQGAEAFF
TGTGCCAGCTCACCAGGACAGGGGGCTGAAGCTTTCTTT
>TRBV25-1|.|.|TRBJ1-1
CASSGSGLSTEAFF
TGTGCCAGCAGCGGCAGCGGGTTGAGTACTGAAGCTTTCTTT
>TRBV4-1|.|TRBD1|TRBJ1-2
CASRGQGDGYTF
TGCGCCAGCAGAGGACAGGGTGACGGCTACACCTTC
>TRBV9|.|TRBD2|TRBJ2-3
CASSVVAGDTQYF
TGTGCCAGCAGCGTAGTAGCGGGAGATACGCAGTATTTT
>TRBV6-5|.|.|TRBJ2-5
CASSPRQETQYF
TGTGCCAGCAGCCCTCGTCAAGAGACCCAGTACTTC
>TRBV15|few|.|TRBJ2-2
CATSYSLYTGELFF
TGTGCCACCAGCTACAGCCTTTATACCGGGGAGCTGTTTTTT
>TRBV10-2|.|.|TRBJ2-2
CASSELAGFTGELFF
TGCGCCAGCAGTGAGCTCGCGGGGTTCACCGGGGAGCTGTTTTTT
>TRBV19|.|.|TRBJ1-3
CASSISGRTGNTIYF
TGTGCCAGTAGTATTTCAGGGAGGACTGGAAACACCATATATTTT
>TRBV6-1|.|TRBD1|TRBJ2-1
CASSERGTGENEQFF
TGTGCCAGCAGTGAAAGGGGGACAGGGGAGAATGAGCAGTTCTTC
>TRBV5-6|.|.|TRBJ1-2
CASNREQGDGYTF
TGTGCCAGCAACCGGGAACAGGGAGATGGCTACACCTTC
>TRBV18|.|.|TRBJ1-2
CASSPPTVNYGYTF
TGTGCCAGCTCACCACCCACGGTGAACTATGGCTACACCTTC
>TRBV7-6|.|TRBD1|TRBJ2-5
CASSYPPLTGRETQYF
TGTGCCAGCAGCTACCCCCCCCTGACAGGGCGGGAGACCCAGTACTTC
>TRBV5-1|.|.|TRBJ2-1
CASSFRAVTYNEQFF
TGCGCCAGCAGCTTCCGAGCGGTAACCTACAATGAGCAGTTCTTC
>TRBV9|few|TRBD2|TRBJ2-1
CASSLAGGTILYNEQFF
TGTGCCAGCAGCTTGGCGGGGGGAACCATTCTCTACAATGAGCAGTTCTTC
>TRBV7-2|.|.|TRBJ2-1
CASSLAATELSYEQFF
TGTGCCAGCAGCTTAGCCGCGACAGAACTTAGCTATGAGCAGTTCTTC
>TRBV7-2|.|.|TRBJ1-6
CASSLGANSPLHF
TGTGCCAGCAGCTTAGGGGCGAATTCACCCCTCCACTTT
>TRBV2|.|.|TRBJ2-4
CASSPDRSQNIQYF
TGTGCCAGCAGCCCTGACAGGAGCCAAAACATTCAGTACTTC
>TRBV5-6|.|.|TRBJ1-1
CASSSLDRNTEAFF
TGTGCCAGCAGCTCCCTGGACAGGAACACTGAAGCTTTCTTT
>TRBV7-2|.|.|TRBJ1-1
CASSFKYSNTEAFF
TGTGCCAGTAGCTTTAAGTACTCGAACACTGAAGCTTTCTTT
>TRBV5-1|.|TRBD1|TRBJ1-2
CASSPDDRGYGYTF
TGCGCCAGCAGCCCAGACGACAGGGGCTATGGCTACACCTTC
>TRBV4-2|.|.|TRBJ2-2
CASSQGPGTGELFF
TGTGCCAGCAGCCAAGGTCCGGGTACCGGGGAGCTGTTTTTT
>TRBV7-2|few|TRBD1|TRBJ1-2
CASSQETGGYGGYTF
TGTGCCAGCAGCCAAGAAACAGGGGGCTACGGTGGCTACACCTTC
>TRBV15|.|TRBD1|TRBJ2-2
CATSRKDREGGGELFF
TGTGCCACCAGCAGAAAGGACAGGGAAGGGGGCGGGGAGCTGTTTTTT